This T cell receptor (beta chain) originates from a study of human T cells and chemical hapten exposure. For the library, individual cDNA molecules each received unique molecular identifiers. Under the authors' procedure: Sample TCR totals centred on a median of approximately 95,000, ranging about 23,224 to 700,000. One entry per CDR3 protein, called by TCRdb with MiXCR from the RACE reads. The V and J calls and clone size are TCRdb's, not the authors'. The sample includes about 140,000 distinct CDR3 sequences, roughly 12% seen only once; the top ten take around 1.4%. The time point denotes: patch test 2, 6 weeks after DPC sensitization. Treatment reported: therapeutic diphenylcyclopropenone sensitization with weekly scalp DPC. This TCR was sampled from a woman in her fifties or sixties with alopecia areata. Some clones in this sample may be carry-over from other donors' samples. Material: whole blood, obtained in connection with sensitization to the hapten diphenylcyclopropenone (DPC).

CDR3 region: CASSLKGQGVYQETQYF. The CDR3 coding sequence is TGTGCCAGCAGTTTAAAGGGCCAGGGGGTGTACCAAGAGACCCAGTACTTC. The genes are TRBV27 and TRBJ2-5, with 7 bases fitting TRBD1. The CDR3 totals 17 residues. The germline CDR1 and CDR2 sequences are MNHEY and SMNVEV (reference sequence). After removal of 2 bases from V and 0 bases from J, the junction contained 9 bases not matched to a gene.